The next 25 T cell receptor beta chains were all read from a single sample in a study of shared clonotypes between healthy human individuals (dated by TCRdb to 2019 to 2021). The library was generated by the immunoSEQ multiplex PCR assay. This immuneACCESS table, as held by TCRdb, lists in-frame sequences with V and J called but not all clones. Of the missing ones, under half trace to an unresolved V gene in checked studies; the others have no known cause. Within this sample are about 520,000 clones, with roughly 80% of them counted one time only. The ten largest clonotypes hold approximately 11% of the sample. Sequencing input: PBMCs. These receptors originate from a woman in her forties in good health. Some clones in this sample may be carry-over from other donors' samples.

The rearrangement links TRBV28 to TRBJ2-7; possibly TRBD1 for D (6 bases). CDR1 MDHEN and CDR2 SYDVKM come from the germline V gene. CDR3 size: 16 residues. V was cut by 1 base and J by 3 bases, with 16 bases left in between. The CDR3 bases are TGTGCCAGCAGTTTATCCCTCCGACAGGTTAGCTACGAGCAGTACTTC. This codes for CASSLSLRQVSYEQYF.

V is TRBV5-4 and J is TRBJ1-3; tentative D call: TRBD1 (6 bases). Germline V gene sequence: CDR1 SGHNT, CDR2 YYREEE (reference sequence). The CDR3 sequence is 16 residues long. Between the trimmed V and J ends, which lost 3 bases and 1 base, there was a span of 14 bases. CDR3 sequence: CASSSGQLRSGNTIYF. The DNA for the CDR3 is TGTGCCAGCAGCTCTGGACAGCTACGGTCTGGAAACACCATATATTTT.

The rearrangement uses TRBV7-3 and TRBJ2-2; D is uncertain. The CDR3 covers 12 residues. V lost 4 bases and J lost 3, with 3 bases in between. Germline CDR1 is SGHTA and CDR2 is FQGTGA. The CDR3 bases are TGTGCCAGCAGCTCGTACACCGGGGAGCTGTTTTTT. Its translation is CASSSYTGELFF. The full variable domain, completed using reference TRBV7-3 and TRBJ2-2, is GAGVSQTPSNKVTEKGKYVELRCDPISGHTALYWYRQSLGQGPEFLIYFQGTGAADDSGLPNDRFFAVRPEGSVSTLKIQRTERGDSAVYLCASSSYTGELFFGEGSRLTVL.

This chain links TRBV7-3 with TRBJ2-2, with TRBD2 matching over 11 bases. The germline V gene encodes CDR1 SGHTA and CDR2 FQGTGA. V gave up 4 bases and J gave up 1 base; unmatched junction bases: 2. The CDR3 extends over 16 amino acids. In nucleotides, the CDR3 is TGTGCCAGCAGCTCACTAGCGGGAGAGAACACCGGGGAGCTGTTTTTT. Encoded protein: CASSSLAGENTGELFF.

V is TRBV30 and J is TRBJ1-2; possible D gene TRBD1, 5 bases. The germline V gene encodes CDR1 GTSNPN and CDR2 SVGIG (reference sequence). Trimming cost V 3 bases and J 4 bases, with 12 bases left between them. This CDR3 region has 13 residues. The CDR3 coding sequence is TGTGCCTGGAGCCCAGGGAAACCCTATGGCTACACCTTC. It encodes CAWSPGKPYGYTF.

The chain carries TRBV2 and TRBJ2-3; no firm D call. The CDR3 consists of 13 residues. Germline V lookup: CDR1 SNHLY, CDR2 FYNNEI. The V end lost 1 base, the J end lost 3 bases, and 5 bases lay between the germline ends. CDR3 loop: CASSEGVTDTQYF. In DNA form, the CDR3 reads TGTGCCAGCAGTGAAGGAGTGACAGATACGCAGTATTTT.

A few counts support this clone. The chain uses TRBV29-1 and TRBJ2-7; 7 bases match TRBD1. The CDR3 is made up of 13 amino acids. From germline, CDR1 is SQVTM and CDR2 ANQGSEA. V was pared by 7 bases and J by 5 bases, with 11 bases of the junction left unmatched. CDR3 sequence: CSAEAQGKNEQYF. The CDR3 DNA reads as TGCAGCGCCGAGGCACAGGGGAAAAACGAGCAGTACTTC.

This chain uses TRBV9 with TRBJ2-3; 7 bases line up with TRBD2. The CDR3 is 15 amino acids. V was clipped by 1 base and J by 3 bases; unmatched bases: 5. Germline CDR1 is SGDLS and CDR2 is YYNGEE. The CDR3 loop reads CASSVSGLGTDTQYF. The CDR3 DNA sequence: TGTGCCAGCAGCGTAAGTGGACTAGGTACAGATACGCAGTATTTT.

This rearrangement joins TRBV7-9 to TRBJ2-7, with a tentative D call TRBD1 (5 bases). Deletions cut 5 bases from V and 3 bases from J, with 17 bases between. The CDR3 contains 15 residues. Germline values: CDR1 SEHNR, CDR2 FQNEAQ (reference sequence). CDR3 sequence: CASSRQAGANYEQYF. CDR3 sequence (DNA): TGTGCCAGCAGCCGTCAGGCTGGGGCGAACTACGAGCAGTACTTC.

The chain links TRBV28 to TRBJ2-7, with 9 bases identical to TRBD2. CDR1 is MDHEN and CDR2 is SYDVKM in the germline V gene. The J segment lost 4 bases and the V segment lost 3 bases, leaving 7 bases of the junction unmatched. CDR3 length: 15 amino acids. The CDR3 reads CASSFGREGLYEQYF. CDR3 sequence (DNA): TGTGCCAGCAGTTTCGGGCGGGAGGGCCTGTACGAGCAGTACTTC.

The gene calls are TRBV7-3 and TRBJ1-1; D is undetermined. The CDR3 contains 13 residues. Trimming took 2 bases from V and 3 from J, leaving 7 bases between them. Germline V gene lookup returns CDR1 SGHTA and CDR2 FQGTGA. CDR3 protein: CASSLQRHTEAFF. The CDR3 DNA is TGTGCCAGCAGCTTACAACGGCACACTGAAGCTTTCTTT.

V and J are TRBV5-6 and TRBJ2-3, with 13 bases lining up with TRBD2. V lost 4 bases to trimming and J lost 2 bases; unmatched junction nucleotides: 4. CDR3 length equals 16 residues. Germline loops: CDR1 SGHDT, CDR2 YYEEEE. The CDR3 nucleotides read TGTGCCAGCAGCCCACTAGCGGGAGGGCTCACAGATACGCAGTATTTT. Encoded protein: CASSPLAGGLTDTQYF.

This clone was picked up many times. The identical CDR3 is also encoded by other nucleotide sequences in the sample. This chain uses TRBV28 with TRBJ2-1; 11 nucleotides agree with TRBD2. The germline CDR1 and CDR2 sequences are MDHEN and SYDVKM. J gave up 4 bases and V 10 bases, and 3 bases lay outside the gene matches. The CDR3 has 13 amino acids. The CDR3: CATGLAEYNEQFF. The CDR3 DNA reads as TGTGCCACGGGACTAGCGGAGTACAATGAGCAGTTCTTC.

The chain combines TRBV7-2 with TRBJ2-3; 9 bases match TRBD2. V lost 5 bases, J lost 6 bases, and 18 bases stayed unmatched. Germline values: CDR1 SGHTA, CDR2 FQGNSA. This CDR3 spans 18 amino acids. Here the CDR3 DNA reads TGTGCCAGCAGCCCGCACGGTCCTCTAGCGGGGTCGGGGGATACGCAGTATTTT. Translated, it gives CASSPHGPLAGSGDTQYF.

The gene calls are TRBV28 and TRBJ2-7, with a tentative D call TRBD1 (6 bases). CDR1 is MDHEN and CDR2 is SYDVKM in the germline V gene. Trimming left V 6 bases short and J 5 bases short, with 17 bases between. There are 14 residues in the CDR3. This chain's CDR3 is CASRQGFHVNEQYF. In nucleotides, the CDR3 is TGTGCCAGCAGGCAGGGGTTCCACGTTAACGAGCAGTACTTC.

V is TRBV9 and J is TRBJ1-1, with a possible D match to TRBD1 (6 bases). The germline CDR1 and CDR2 sequences are SGDLS and YYNGEE. V lost 0 bases and J lost 7, with 10 bases in between. The CDR3 is made up of 13 amino acids. CDR3: CASSVAPDSEAFF. DNA for the CDR3: TGTGCCAGCAGCGTAGCTCCGGACAGTGAAGCTTTCTTT.

The genes are TRBV2 and TRBJ1-1; a weak D match, TRBD1 (5 bases). CDR3 length equals 13 residues. The V end was cut by 6 bases, the J end by 1 base, with 9 bases between. Looked up from germline, CDR1 is SNHLY and CDR2 is FYNNEI. In nucleotides, the CDR3 is TGTGCCAGCAGCATCAGGGAGAACACTGAAGCTTTCTTT. It is translated as CASSIRENTEAFF. Supplemented by reference TRBV2 and TRBJ1-1, the full variable domain reads EPEVTQTPSHQVTQMGQEVILRCVPISNHLYFYWYRQILGQKVEFLVSFYNNEISEKSEIFDDQFSVERPDGSNFTLKIRSTKLEDSAMYFCASSIRENTEAFFGQGTRLTVV.

CDR3 amino acids: CSVVTGLDEKLFF. The CDR3 bases are TGCAGCGTTGTGACGGGGTTAGATGAAAAACTGTTTTTT. The gene calls are TRBV29-1 and TRBJ1-4; no firm D call. CDR3 length equals 13 residues. Germline values: CDR1 SQVTM, CDR2 ANQGSEA. V lost 4 bases, J lost 6 bases, and 12 bases lay in between. Together with reference TRBV29-1 and TRBJ1-4, the CDR3 gives the full variable domain: SAVISQKPSRDICQRGTSLTIQCQVDSQVTMMFWYRQQPGQSLTLIATANQGSEATYESGFVIDKFPISRPNLTFSTLTVSNMSPEDSSIYLCSVVTGLDEKLFFGSGTQLSVL.

The V call is TRBV2, the J call TRBJ2-1; either TRBD1 or TRBD2 may supply D (6 bases each). The germline gives CDR1 SNHLY, CDR2 FYNNEI. The CDR3 runs 15 residues. Trimming took 9 bases from V and 4 from J, leaving 19 bases between them. The CDR3, as DNA: TGTGCCAGAGGAGGAGGGGGTGGTGAATACAATGAGCAGTTCTTC. This gives the protein CARGGGGGEYNEQFF.

The chain links TRBV28 to TRBJ1-2; D gene uncertain. Germline V gives CDR1 MDHEN, CDR2 SYDVKM. This CDR3 is 13 amino acids long. The ends were cut back, 2 bases at V and 2 bases at J, with 6 bases in the middle. The CDR3 sequence: CASSLRQNYGYTF. CDR3 DNA sequence: TGTGCCAGCAGTTTAAGGCAGAACTATGGCTACACCTTC.

This chain links TRBV14 with TRBJ1-5; TRBD1 matches at 7 bases. The germline V gene has CDR1 SGHDN and CDR2 FVKESK. CDR3 size: 14 residues. Unmatched junction bases numbered 3, after V lost 1 base and J lost 6 bases. The CDR3 here is CASSQAGGGQPQHF. The CDR3 region has the DNA TGTGCCAGCAGCCAAGCAGGGGGTGGTCAGCCCCAGCATTTT.

Points on this clone: Given a far larger clone just one base away, this is likely a sequencing read error. For the CDR3, the DNA is TGTGCCAGCTCACCCACCAGGACAGGGGGGATCGAGCAGTACTTC. Residues: CASSPTRTGGIEQYF. The chain couples TRBV18 to TRBJ2-7, with 10 positions matching TRBD1. The trim removed 3 bases at V and 6 bases at J, leaving 8 bases unmatched. CDR1 and CDR2 from the germline V gene are KGHSH and LQKENI. CDR3 length equals 15 residues.

This clone showed up just once. Given a far larger clone just one base away, this is likely a sequencing read error. This chain uses TRBV6-4 with TRBJ2-7; 9 bases map to TRBD2. Per germline, CDR1 MRHNA and CDR2 SNTAGT. Trimming at V came to 4 bases and at J to 5 bases, leaving 9 bases not matched to a gene. This CDR3 is 15 amino acids long. The CDR3 DNA sequence: TGTGCCAGCAGTGTGGTATTAGCGGGAGTTGACGAGCAGTACTTC. Its protein is CASSVVLAGVDEQYF.

This clone was seen ten or more times. The chain combines TRBV19 with TRBJ2-7; tentatively, D is TRBD1 (5 bases). Germline CDR1 and CDR2: LNHDA and SQIVND (reference sequence). V was cut by 3 bases and J by 5 bases, with 11 bases left in between. The CDR3 covers 13 residues. In nucleotides, the CDR3 is TGTGCCAGTAGTATCCAGGGTGGGAACGAGCAGTACTTC. It encodes CASSIQGGNEQYF.

The chain joins TRBV19 to TRBJ2-7, with TRBD2 matching over 8 bases. The CDR3 consists of 13 residues. V shed 6 bases, J shed 3 bases, and the junction held 4 bases outside the gene matches. Germline assignment: CDR1 LNHDA and CDR2 SQIVND (reference sequence). CDR3 region: CASSPREGYEQYF. The CDR3 nucleotides read TGTGCCAGTAGCCCACGGGAGGGCTACGAGCAGTACTTC.